This T cell receptor (beta chain) was sequenced in a study of blood T cell repertoires in COVID-19. Study information: Some COVID-19 samples were acute and others convalescent; all came from the United States, Italy and Spain.

Data came from immunoSEQ multiplex PCR; TCRdb stores just in-frame clones and leaves some out. The data hold approximately 100,000 clones, with more than 90% observed a single time. The specimen sequenced was peripheral blood. The receptor comes from a man between 65 and 80 years old with acute or convalescent COVID-19.

Here the CDR3 DNA reads TGTGCCAGTAGCGTAGGATCAGGGTCCGGCTACGAGCAGTACTTC. Translated: CASSVGSGSGYEQYF. The chain links TRBV19 to TRBJ2-7; perhaps TRBD1 as D (5 bases). Deletions cut 6 bases from V and 3 bases from J, with 18 bases between. The CDR3 totals 15 residues. Germline V lookup: CDR1 LNHDA, CDR2 SQIVND (reference sequence).